This T cell receptor (beta chain) was captured in a study of CD8 T cells in ankylosing spondylitis. General study results and limits: Reports say disease-linked clones showed up significantly more in matched ankylosing spondylitis synovial fluid.

This clonotype was recorded many times. The antigen remains unidentified. TCRdb re-called the 5' RACE reads through MiXCR, storing one row per CDR3 protein. The table lists 200,000 to 250,000 distinct CDR3 sequences, more than 25% of them singletons. The specimen sequenced was blood, either unsorted or a sorted T cell fraction (not recorded which). The source of this sequence is a male donor with ankylosing spondylitis or in good health (not recorded which).

CDR3 in DNA: TGCAGTGCAACCCCGGGACAGGGGAGCTATGGCTACACCTTC. Protein sequence: CSATPGQGSYGYTF. This chain joins TRBV20-1 and TRBJ1-2, with TRBD1 identical over 10 bases. V gave up 6 bases and J gave up 4 bases; unmatched junction bases: 8. CDR3 length: 14 amino acids. Germline V gene lookup returns CDR1 DFQATT and CDR2 SNEGSKA (reference sequence).